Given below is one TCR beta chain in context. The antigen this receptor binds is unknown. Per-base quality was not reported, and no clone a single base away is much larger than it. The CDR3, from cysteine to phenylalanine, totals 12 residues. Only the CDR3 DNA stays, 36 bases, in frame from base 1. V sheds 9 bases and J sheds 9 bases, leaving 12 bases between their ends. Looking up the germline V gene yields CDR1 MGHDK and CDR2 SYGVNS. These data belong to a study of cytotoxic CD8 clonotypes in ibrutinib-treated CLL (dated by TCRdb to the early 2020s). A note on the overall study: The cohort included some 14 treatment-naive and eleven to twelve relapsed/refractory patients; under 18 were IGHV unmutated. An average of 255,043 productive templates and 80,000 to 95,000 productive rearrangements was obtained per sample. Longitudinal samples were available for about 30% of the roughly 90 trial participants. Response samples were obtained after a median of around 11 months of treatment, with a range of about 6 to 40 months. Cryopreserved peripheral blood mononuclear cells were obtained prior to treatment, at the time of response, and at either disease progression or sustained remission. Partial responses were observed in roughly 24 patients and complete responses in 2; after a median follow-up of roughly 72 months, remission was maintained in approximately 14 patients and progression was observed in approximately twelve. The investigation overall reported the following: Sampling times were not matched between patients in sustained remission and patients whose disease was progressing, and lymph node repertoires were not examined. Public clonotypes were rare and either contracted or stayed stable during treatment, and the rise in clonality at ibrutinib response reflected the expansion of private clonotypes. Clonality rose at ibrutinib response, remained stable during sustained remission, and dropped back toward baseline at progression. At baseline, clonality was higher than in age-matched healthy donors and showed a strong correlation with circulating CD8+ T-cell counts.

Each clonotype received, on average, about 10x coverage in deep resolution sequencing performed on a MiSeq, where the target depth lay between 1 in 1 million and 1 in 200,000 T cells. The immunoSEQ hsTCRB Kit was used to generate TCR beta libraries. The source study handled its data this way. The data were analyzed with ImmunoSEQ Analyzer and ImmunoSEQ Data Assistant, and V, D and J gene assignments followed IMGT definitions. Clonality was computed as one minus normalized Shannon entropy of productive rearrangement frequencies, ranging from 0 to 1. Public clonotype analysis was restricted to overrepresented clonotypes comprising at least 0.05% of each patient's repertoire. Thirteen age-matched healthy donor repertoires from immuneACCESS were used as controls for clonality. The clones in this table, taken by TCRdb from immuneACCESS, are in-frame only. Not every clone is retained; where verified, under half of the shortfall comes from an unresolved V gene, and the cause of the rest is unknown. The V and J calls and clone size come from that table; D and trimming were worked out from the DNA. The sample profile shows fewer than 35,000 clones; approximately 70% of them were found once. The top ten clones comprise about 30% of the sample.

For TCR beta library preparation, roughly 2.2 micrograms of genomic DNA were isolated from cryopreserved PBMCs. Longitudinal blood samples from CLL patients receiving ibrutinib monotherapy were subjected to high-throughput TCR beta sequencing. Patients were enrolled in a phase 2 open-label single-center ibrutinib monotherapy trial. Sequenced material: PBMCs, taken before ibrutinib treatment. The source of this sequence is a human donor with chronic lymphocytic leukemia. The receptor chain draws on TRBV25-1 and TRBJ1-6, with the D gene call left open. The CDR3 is CASSIGPSPLHF. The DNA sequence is TGTGCCAGTTCCATCGGACCTTCACCCCTCCACTTT.